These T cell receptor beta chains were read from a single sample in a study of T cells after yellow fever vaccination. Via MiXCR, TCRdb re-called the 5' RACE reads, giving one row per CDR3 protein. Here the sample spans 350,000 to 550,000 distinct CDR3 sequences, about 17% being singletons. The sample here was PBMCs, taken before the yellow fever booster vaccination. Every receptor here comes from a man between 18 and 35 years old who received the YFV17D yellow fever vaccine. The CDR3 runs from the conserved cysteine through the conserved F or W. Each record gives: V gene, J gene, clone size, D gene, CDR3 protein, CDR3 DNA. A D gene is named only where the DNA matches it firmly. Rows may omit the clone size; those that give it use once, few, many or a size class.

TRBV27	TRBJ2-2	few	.	CASSLLPIASGELFF	TGTGCCAGCAGTTTACTCCCTATTGCGAGCGGGGAGCTGTTTTTT
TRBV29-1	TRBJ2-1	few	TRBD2	CSVEVASGGAETYNEQFF	TGCAGCGTTGAAGTGGCTAGCGGGGGGGCCGAAACCTACAATGAGCAGTTCTTC
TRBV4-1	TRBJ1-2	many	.	CASSQRSRGGREDYTF	TGCGCCAGCAGCCAACGGAGTCGTGGCGGTAGGGAGGACTACACCTTC
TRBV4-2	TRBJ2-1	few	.	CASSQDGASSYNEQFF	TGTGCCAGCAGCCAAGACGGGGCTAGCTCCTACAATGAGCAGTTCTTC
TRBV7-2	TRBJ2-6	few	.	CASSLNPYSGANVLTF	TGTGCCAGCAGCTTAAATCCCTACTCTGGGGCCAACGTCCTGACTTTC
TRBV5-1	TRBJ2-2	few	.	CASSTRQSNTGELFF	TGCGCCAGCAGCACTCGACAGTCGAACACCGGGGAGCTGTTTTTT
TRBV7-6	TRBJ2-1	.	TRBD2	CASSSRTSGGAREQFF	TGTGCCAGCAGCAGTCGGACTAGCGGGGGGGCACGTGAGCAGTTCTTC
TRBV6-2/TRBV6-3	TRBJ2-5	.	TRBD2	CASTKGLAGQTQYF	TGTGCCAGCACCAAGGGACTAGCGGGACAGACCCAGTACTTC
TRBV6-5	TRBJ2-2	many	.	CASSYSWSGELFF	TGTGCCAGCAGTTACTCATGGTCCGGGGAGCTGTTTTTT
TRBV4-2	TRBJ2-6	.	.	CASSQDWGGSGANVLTF	TGTGCCAGCAGCCAAGATTGGGGTGGTTCTGGGGCCAACGTCCTGACTTTC
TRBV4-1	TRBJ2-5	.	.	CASSQVESETQYF	TGCGCCAGCAGCCAAGTTGAATCAGAGACCCAGTACTTC
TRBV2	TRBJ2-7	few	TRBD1	CASKFRDSYEQYF	TGTGCCAGCAAGTTTCGGGACAGCTACGAGCAGTACTTC
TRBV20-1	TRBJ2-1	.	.	CSAREGKSLVRGEQFF	TGCAGTGCTAGAGAGGGAAAGAGTCTAGTTCGTGGTGAGCAGTTCTTC
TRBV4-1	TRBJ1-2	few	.	CASSQGPLSVDYGYTF	TGCGCCAGCAGCCAAGGACCGCTATCGGTAGACTATGGCTACACCTTC
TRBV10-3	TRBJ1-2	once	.	CAISVLGEANYGYTF	TGTGCCATCAGTGTTCTGGGGGAAGCTAACTATGGCTACACCTTC
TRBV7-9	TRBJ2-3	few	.	CASSSYRASTDTQYF	TGTGCCAGCAGCTCCTACAGGGCTAGCACAGATACGCAGTATTTT
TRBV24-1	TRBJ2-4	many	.	CATIFLQTPGPLAKNIQYF	TGTGCCACCATCTTCCTCCAAACCCCGGGACCACTAGCCAAAAACATTCAGTACTTC
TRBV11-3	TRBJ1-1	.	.	CASSQGSNTEAFF	TGTGCCAGCAGCCAAGGGTCTAACACTGAAGCTTTCTTT
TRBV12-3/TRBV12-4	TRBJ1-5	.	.	CASSFGYGQPQHF	TGTGCCAGCAGTTTTGGGTACGGACAGCCCCAGCATTTT
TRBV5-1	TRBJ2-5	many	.	CASSLERGVQETQYF	TGCGCCAGCAGCTTGGAAAGAGGGGTTCAAGAGACCCAGTACTTC
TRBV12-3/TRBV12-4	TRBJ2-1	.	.	CASISAGTTLNHEQFF	TGTGCCAGCATTTCGGCCGGGACAACCTTAAACCATGAGCAGTTCTTC
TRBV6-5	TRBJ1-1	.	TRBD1	CASSRDRRLVNEAFF	TGTGCCAGCAGCCGGGACAGGCGGCTTGTCAATGAAGCTTTCTTT
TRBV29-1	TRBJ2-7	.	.	CSVDRAPGEQYF	TGCAGCGTTGACCGCGCCCCAGGGGAGCAGTACTTC
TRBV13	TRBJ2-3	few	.	CASSQRSTDTQYF	TGTGCCAGCAGCCAAAGATCCACAGATACGCAGTATTTT
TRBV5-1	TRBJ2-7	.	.	CASGAVGGSYEQYF	TGCGCCAGCGGCGCCGTCGGGGGATCCTACGAGCAGTACTTC
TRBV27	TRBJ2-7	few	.	CASAPTETYEQYF	TGTGCCAGCGCCCCGACAGAGACGTACGAGCAGTACTTC
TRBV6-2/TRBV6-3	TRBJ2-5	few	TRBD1	CASSYRDRQETQYF	TGTGCCAGCAGTTACAGGGACAGACAAGAGACCCAGTACTTC
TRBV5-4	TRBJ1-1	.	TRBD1	CASSRRLQGAQNTEAFF	TGTGCCAGCAGCCGACGTCTACAGGGGGCCCAGAACACTGAAGCTTTCTTT
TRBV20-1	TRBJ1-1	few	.	CSAGGHFNTEAFF	TGCAGTGCTGGTGGACATTTTAACACTGAAGCTTTCTTT
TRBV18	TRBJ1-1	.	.	CASSGTPNTEAFF	TGTGCCAGCTCAGGGACTCCCAACACTGAAGCTTTCTTT
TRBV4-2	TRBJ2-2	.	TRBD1	CASSRRDRVAGELFF	TGTGCCAGCAGCCGCCGCGACAGGGTCGCCGGGGAGCTGTTTTTT
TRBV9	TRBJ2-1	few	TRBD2	CASSARGAENRQFF	TGTGCCAGCAGCGCGCGGGGGGCCGAAAACCGGCAGTTCTTC
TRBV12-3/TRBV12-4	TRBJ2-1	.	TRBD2	CASSVTGTSGYNEQFF	TGTGCCAGCAGTGTGACCGGGACTAGCGGTTACAATGAGCAGTTCTTC
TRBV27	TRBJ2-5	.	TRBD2	CASTLWSGGQETQYF	TGTGCCAGCACCCTCTGGAGCGGGGGACAAGAGACCCAGTACTTC
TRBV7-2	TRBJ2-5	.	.	CASSDTGTFYQETQYF	TGTGCCAGCAGTGACACGGGGACTTTCTACCAAGAGACCCAGTACTTC
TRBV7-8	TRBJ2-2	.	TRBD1	CASSPRRGSTGELFF	TGTGCCAGCAGCCCGCGCAGGGGGAGCACCGGGGAGCTGTTTTTT
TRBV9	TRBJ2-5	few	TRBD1	CASSAGQATPKETQYF	TGTGCCAGCAGTGCGGGACAGGCGACCCCTAAGGAGACCCAGTACTTC
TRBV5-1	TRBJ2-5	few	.	CASSLGGHFQETQYF	TGCGCCAGCAGCTTAGGGGGACACTTCCAAGAGACCCAGTACTTC
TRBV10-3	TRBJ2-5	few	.	CATNPGPRQETQYF	TGTGCCACCAACCCCGGGCCCCGCCAAGAGACCCAGTACTTC
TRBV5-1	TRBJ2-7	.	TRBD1	CASSVTGTGAYEQYF	TGCGCCAGCAGCGTAACCGGGACAGGGGCCTACGAGCAGTACTTC
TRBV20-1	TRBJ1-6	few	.	CSARIQGGSPLHF	TGCAGTGCTAGAATCCAGGGTGGGTCACCCCTCCACTTT